A selection of T cell receptor beta chains follows, all from one sample in a study of shared clonotypes between healthy human individuals. Libraries were prepared by immunoSEQ multiplex PCR; TCRdb keeps only in-frame clonotypes and omits some of them. The table includes approximately 2,300,000 clones, roughly 90% detected once. Sequenced sample: naive CD4+ T cells from PBMCs. These receptors were obtained from a man between 18 and 35 years old in good health. Some clones in this sample may be carry-over from other donors' samples. Each CDR3 is given with its conserved first and last residue. A D gene is named only where the DNA matches it firmly. Size values are once, few and many counts, or a class for expanded clones, and some rows have none.

J | V | D | size | CDR3 | DNA
TRBJ2-7 | TRBV27 | - | - | CASSPRGVPYEQYF | TGTGCCAGCAGCCCACGGGGAGTCCCGTACGAGCAGTACTTC
TRBJ2-2 | TRBV6-5 | - | - | CASSLGANTGELFF | TGTGCCAGCAGTTTAGGGGCGAACACCGGGGAGCTGTTTTTT
TRBJ1-2 | TRBV11-2 | - | - | CASSLDAGRYGYTF | TGTGCCAGCAGCTTAGATGCGGGGAGGTATGGCTACACCTTC
TRBJ2-7 | TRBV28 | - | - | CASSLGPHEQYF | TGTGCCAGCAGTCTGGGCCCCCACGAGCAGTACTTC
TRBJ1-5 | TRBV30 | - | - | CACLPGQPGGRQPQHF | TGTGCCTGCTTACCGGGGCAACCCGGCGGACGGCAGCCCCAGCATTTT
TRBJ1-5 | TRBV27 | - | few | CASSLVGQPQHF | TGTGCCAGCAGTTTAGTAGGTCAGCCCCAGCATTTT
TRBJ2-3 | TRBV5-1 | - | - | CASIPDQGDTQYF | TGCGCCAGCATCCCGGATCAGGGGGATACGCAGTATTTT
TRBJ1-2 | TRBV4-1 | - | - | CASSRKGGVEVGYTF | TGCGCCAGCAGCCGAAAAGGGGGGGTTGAGGTTGGCTACACCTTC
TRBJ1-4 | TRBV12-2 | - | - | CASRLWRKGEKLFF | TGTGCAAGTCGCTTGTGGCGGAAGGGTGAAAAACTGTTTTTT
TRBJ2-1 | TRBV27 | TRBD2 | - | CASRPRLALSYNEQFF | TGTGCCAGCAGACCTAGACTAGCTCTGAGCTACAATGAGCAGTTCTTC
TRBJ2-6 | TRBV29-1 | TRBD1 | - | CSATTGQDGANVLTF | TGCAGCGCAACAACGGGACAGGATGGGGCCAACGTCCTGACTTTC
TRBJ2-7 | TRBV5-1 | - | - | CASSLAQGVHEQYF | TGCGCCAGCAGCTTGGCCCAGGGTGTCCACGAGCAGTACTTC
TRBJ1-1 | TRBV7-3 | TRBD1 | - | CASSPRTGSTEAFF | TGTGCCAGCAGCCCGAGGACAGGGAGCACTGAAGCTTTCTTT
TRBJ2-1 | TRBV14 | - | - | CASSQVLFRSYNEQFF | TGTGCCAGCAGCCAAGTATTATTTCGATCCTACAATGAGCAGTTCTTC
TRBJ2-3 | TRBV2 | TRBD1 | - | CASRAGQGGTDTQYF | TGTGCCAGCAGGGCGGGACAGGGGGGCACAGATACGCAGTATTTT
TRBJ2-7 | TRBV11-2 | - | - | CASSLVGTSYEQYF | TGTGCCAGCAGCTTAGTAGGTACTAGCTACGAGCAGTACTTC
TRBJ1-1 | TRBV2 | - | - | CASNRRRGANTEAFF | TGTGCCAGCAACCGAAGGCGGGGGGCGAACACTGAAGCTTTCTTT
TRBJ1-1 | TRBV2 | - | - | CASSPRVGEGTEAFF | TGTGCCAGCAGTCCCCGTGTGGGGGAGGGGACTGAAGCTTTCTTT
TRBJ2-7 | TRBV19 | TRBD2 | - | CASSMIWTSGAYEQYF | TGTGCCAGTAGTATGATATGGACTAGCGGAGCCTACGAGCAGTACTTC
TRBJ1-2 | TRBV5-6 | - | - | CASSLAGRGGYTF | TGTGCCAGCAGCTTGGCGGGTAGAGGGGGCTACACCTTC
TRBJ2-5 | TRBV28 | - | - | CASSPPISRRSQYF | TGTGCCAGCAGCCCCCCGATTTCGAGGAGGTCCCAGTACTTC
TRBJ2-7 | TRBV5-1 | - | - | CASSLDHRVGGEQYF | TGCGCCAGCAGCTTGGATCACAGGGTGGGAGGCGAGCAGTACTTC
TRBJ2-5 | TRBV20-1 | TRBD2 | once | CSAAPGLAYF | TGCAGTGCCGCGCCGGGACTAGCGTACTTC
TRBJ2-1 | TRBV23-1 | TRBD2 | - | CASSPPISGREYNEQFF | TGCGCCAGCAGTCCCCCAATAAGCGGGAGGGAATACAATGAGCAGTTCTTC